Included here is one TCR beta chain sequence, with context. Its target antigen remains unknown. No base quality information exists; no much larger clone differs at one position. The CDR3 spans 13 residues, from the cysteine through the phenylalanine. The kept DNA is CDR3 alone, 39 bases in frame from the first base. From the germline V gene, CDR1 is SGDLS and CDR2 is YYNGEE. Here V drops 4 bases and J drops 1 base, and the junction holds 1 base not matched to any gene. TCR beta CDR3 regions were sequenced from DNA using the immunoSEQ Assay. Concerning the study's data processing: T cell density was computed as TCR beta template counts normalized to usable DNA estimated by amplifying housekeeping genes. Using the preseqR package, richness was estimated by extrapolating to 120,000 templates for tissue samples and 400,000 templates for PBMC samples. Clonality was defined as one minus Pielou's evenness. Differential abundance testing on productive amino-acid clonotypes, with a minimum total count of 5 and an alpha of 0.1, was used to identify tissue-enriched TCRs. The Jaccard Index and the Morisita Overlap Index were used to measure how much the repertoires overlapped between compartments. GLIPH grouped TCR beta CDR3s together with public tetramer-defined viral CDR3s, and a viral motif had to include at least three viral sequences and also show V-gene enrichment. Here the immuneACCESS table is served through TCRdb, limited to in-frame sequences with V and J called. Missing clones are a known gap in these copies; in checked studies unresolved V genes cover under half, and the rest lacks a known reason. V and J calls and clone size follow that table, whereas D and trimming were derived from the DNA. Recorded for this sample are fewer than 12,000 clones; approximately 84% of them occurred a single time. The top ten hold around 8.6% of the sample.

At diagnosis, tumor, uninvolved tumor-adjacent lung and peripheral blood were collected and then preserved as a mix of FFPE and fresh-frozen material. For TCR repertoire profiling, blood samples were analyzed as peripheral blood mononuclear cells. The entry originates in a study of T cells in localized non-small cell lung cancer (dated by TCRdb to 2019 to 2021). For context, the study as a whole: The study analyzed T cell repertoires of 236 early-stage NSCLC patients, comparing tumors and uninvolved tumor-adjacent lungs. The cohort was made up of fewer than 250 treatment-naive NSCLC patients whose localized lung tumors had been resected. A mean age of roughly 66 years was recorded for the NSCLC patients, of whom 120 to 150 were male and about a hundred were female. Results and caveats for the whole study, not just this receptor: Because multi-region sequencing of the tumors was not done, intratumor heterogeneity could not be ruled out. A median of around 50 of the top 100 tumor clones were detected in paired uninvolved adjacent lung, and about 29 of these tumor clones were also found among the top 100 clones of the paired uninvolved adjacent lung. Because the study design was exploratory, TCR variables were selected using unadjusted p-values without false-discovery rate correction. Uninvolved tumor-adjacent lung showed the highest T cell clonality, higher than tumor, which suggests more focused antigenic responses in the adjacent lung. Higher blood T cell density associated with longer overall survival, while higher adjacent-lung clonality associated with shorter survival.

In this chain, TRBV9 is recombined with TRBJ1-1, and 7 junctional nucleotides match TRBD1. Material: peripheral blood, obtained before any cancer treatment. The sequence was obtained from a male donor aged 60 or older with stage III lung adenocarcinoma. In nucleotide form, the sequence is TGTGCCAGCAGCCCAGGGGGGAACACTGAAGCTTTCTTT. The encoded protein is CASSPGGNTEAFF.